Each of the 17 T cell receptor beta chains below was sequenced from the same sample in a study of blood T cell repertoires in COVID-19. TCRdb's copy holds only in-frame clones and misses some; the assay was immunoSEQ multiplex PCR. The sample includes more than 60,000 clones, roughly 87% of them seen just once. The sequenced sample was peripheral blood. These receptors were obtained from a woman older than 75 with acute or convalescent COVID-19.

The gene calls are TRBV14 and TRBJ2-1, with D perhaps matching TRBD1 (6 bases). The V end was cut by 6 bases, the J end by 10 bases, with 13 bases between. Per germline, CDR1 SGHDN and CDR2 FVKESK. There are 12 residues in the CDR3. Here the CDR3 DNA reads TGTGCCAGCAGTCGTAGGGGGACCGAGCAGTTCTTC. Encoded protein: CASSRRGTEQFF.

The chain couples TRBV27 to TRBJ2-7; TRBD2 matches at 12 bases. Trimming took 8 bases from V and 12 from J; bases not matched to a gene: 8. The CDR3 is 12 residues long. Per the germline V gene, CDR1 is MNHEY and CDR2 is SMNVEV (reference sequence). This chain's CDR3 is CASSASGRAPYF. The CDR3 region has the DNA TGTGCCAGCTCAGCTAGCGGGAGGGCTCCGTACTTC.

The rearrangement joins TRBV28 to TRBJ1-5; no reliable D call. Trimming took 6 bases from V and 6 from J, leaving 18 bases between them. Germline V gives CDR1 MDHEN, CDR2 SYDVKM. The CDR3 covers 15 residues. This CDR3 is CASSPGLGIVQPQHF. CDR3 nucleotides: TGTGCCAGCAGCCCAGGTTTGGGTATAGTTCAGCCCCAGCATTTT.

V is TRBV6-4 and J is TRBJ1-2; D possibly corresponds to TRBD1 (6 bases). From germline, CDR1 is MRHNA and CDR2 SNTAGT. The CDR3 runs 14 residues. Trimming pared 7 bases from V and 6 bases from J, leaving 18 bases between. The CDR3 spells CASKTSGGAHGYTF. CDR3 nucleotide sequence: TGTGCCAGCAAGACGTCGGGGGGGGCGCATGGCTACACCTTC.

The chain links TRBV2 to TRBJ2-2; D may be TRBD1 (5 bases). V was trimmed by 6 bases and J by 1 base, leaving 9 bases between them. The CDR3 length is 14 residues. Germline loops: CDR1 SNHLY, CDR2 FYNNEI. The CDR3 bases are TGTGCCAGCAGCCGGACAAGGAACACCGGGGAGCTGTTTTTT. Residues: CASSRTRNTGELFF.

V usage is TRBV6-6 and J usage is TRBJ2-7, with 8 bases identical to TRBD2. Unmatched junction bases numbered 9, after V lost 5 bases and J lost 3 bases. CDR3 size: 15 residues. From germline, CDR1 is MNHNY and CDR2 SVGAGI (reference sequence). CDR3 sequence (DNA): TGTGCCAGCAGTGGACTAGCCGGGGGGGACTACGAGCAGTACTTC. Translation gives CASSGLAGGDYEQYF.

The gene calls are TRBV2 and TRBJ2-5, with 11 bases identical to TRBD2. CDR3 size: 14 residues. V dropped 3 bases and J dropped 5; count of bases not matched to a gene: 2. Germline CDR1 SNHLY, CDR2 FYNNEI. The CDR3 DNA reads TGTGCCAGCAGTGAGGCTAGCGGGAGGGAGACCCAGTACTTC. It encodes CASSEASGRETQYF.

This chain uses TRBV2 with TRBJ2-3; TRBD2 aligns across 10 bases. The CDR3 runs 17 residues. Unmatched junction bases numbered 7, after V lost 2 bases and J lost 2 bases. From germline, CDR1 is SNHLY and CDR2 FYNNEI. In nucleotides, the CDR3 is TGTGCCAGCAGTGAAAATACACTAGCGGGACTCACAGATACGCAGTATTTT. Protein product: CASSENTLAGLTDTQYF.

The chain has TRBV7-8 and TRBJ2-7, with 8 bases fitting TRBD2. With 1 base clipped from V and 5 bases from J, the junction kept 10 bases outside the gene matches. The CDR3 spans 16 residues. Germline assignment: CDR1 SGHVS and CDR2 FQNEAQ. CDR3 sequence: CASSLGSGLGSNEQYF. Here the CDR3 DNA reads TGTGCCAGCAGCTTAGGGTCGGGACTAGGGAGTAACGAGCAGTACTTC. The variable domain in full, with the rest retrieved from reference TRBV7-8 and TRBJ2-7, is GAGVSQSPRYKVAKRGQDVALRCDPISGHVSLFWYQQALGQGPEFLTYFQNEAQLDKSGLPSDRFFAERPEGSVSTLKIQRTQQEDSAVYLCASSLGSGLGSNEQYFGPGTRLTVT.

As regards this clone: Other DNA sequences within the sample encode an identical CDR3. The V call is TRBV28, the J call TRBJ1-2; no firm D call. Germline V CDR1 and CDR2: MDHEN, SYDVKM. V was pared by 5 bases and J by 11 bases, with 9 bases between. The CDR3 has 10 residues. CDR3 sequence reads: CASSSRGYTF. CDR3 DNA: TGTGCCAGCAGTAGCCGTGGTTACACCTTC.

This chain joins TRBV7-2 and TRBJ2-5; D ambiguous. Germline V lookup: CDR1 SGHTA, CDR2 FQGNSA. This CDR3 comprises 13 residues. Trimming shortened V by 3 bases and J by 5 bases, and 10 bases separated the two germline ends. The CDR3 DNA reads as TGTGCCAGCAGCTTGTCGAGTATTGAGACCCAGTACTTC. It is translated as CASSLSSIETQYF.

The chain links TRBV28 to TRBJ2-7, with TRBD2 matching over 7 bases. Germline trimming cut 3 bases from V and 3 bases from J; bases unmatched to any gene: 2. CDR1 is MDHEN and CDR2 is SYDVKM in the germline V gene. CDR3 length: 13 residues. The CDR3 is CASSFPSGYEQYF. CDR3 nucleotides: TGTGCCAGCAGTTTTCCTAGCGGCTACGAGCAGTACTTC. The full variable domain, in which reference TRBV28 and TRBJ2-7 provide the parts outside the CDR3, is DVKVTQSSRYLVKRTGEKVFLECVQDMDHENMFWYRQDPGLGLRLIYFSYDVKMKEKGDIPEGYSVSREKKERFSLILESASTNQTSMYLCASSFPSGYEQYFGPGTRLTVT.

The genes are TRBV4-3 and TRBJ1-1, with no clear D. This CDR3 has 14 amino acids. Trimming took off 1 base at V and 1 base at J, with 7 bases between the two ends. Per the germline V gene, CDR1 is LGHNA and CDR2 is YSLEER. CDR3 sequence reads: CASSQGLQNTEAFF. The CDR3 coding sequence is TGCGCCAGCAGCCAAGGGTTACAGAACACTGAAGCTTTCTTT.

The CDR3 region is CASSIREWGVNYGYTF. The CDR3 coding sequence is TGTGCCAGTAGTATCCGCGAATGGGGGGTCAACTATGGCTACACCTTC. This chain uses TRBV19 with TRBJ1-2; maybe TRBD1 (5 bases). The V gene lost 3 bases and the J gene lost 2 bases, with 16 bases spanning the gap. Germline CDR1 reads LNHDA; CDR2 reads SQIVND (reference sequence). The CDR3 spans 16 residues. The variable domain in full, completed from reference TRBV19 and TRBJ1-2, reads DGGITQSPKYLFRKEGQNVTLSCEQNLNHDAMYWYRQDPGQGLRLIYYSQIVNDFQKGDIAEGYSVSREKKESFPLTVTSAQKNPTAFYLCASSIREWGVNYGYTFGSGTRLTVV.

The gene calls are TRBV4-2 and TRBJ2-7; 10 bases fit TRBD2. The CDR3 consists of 16 residues. The germline CDR1 and CDR2 sequences are LGHNA and YNFKEQ. V lost 5 bases and J lost 3; bases outside the gene matches: 10. DNA for the CDR3: TGTGCCAGCAGCGAAGGGGCGGCTAGCGGGAGCTACGAGCAGTACTTC. Encoded protein: CASSEGAASGSYEQYF.

The chain joins TRBV9 to TRBJ2-1, with D unclear. Trimming left V 0 bases short and J 0 bases short, with 4 bases between. The CDR3 is made up of 14 amino acids. The V gene's germline CDR1 is SGDLS and CDR2 YYNGEE. The CDR3 here is CASSVDSSYNEQFF. DNA of the CDR3: TGTGCCAGCAGCGTAGATAGCTCCTACAATGAGCAGTTCTTC.

CDR3 protein: CASSVLTGAGANVLTF. As DNA, the CDR3 is TGTGCCAGTAGCGTCTTGACAGGGGCCGGGGCCAACGTCCTGACTTTC. The genes are TRBV19 and TRBJ2-6; 8 nucleotides match TRBD1. Trimming cost V 6 bases and J 4 bases; bases outside gene matches: 8. Germline assignment: CDR1 LNHDA and CDR2 SQIVND (reference sequence). The CDR3 contains 16 residues.